There are a few counts of the clone carrying this TCR beta chain. Its antigen is not identified. The data stem from a study of response to subunit inactivated influenza vaccine. Study-level points and caveats: Authors suggested seasonal influenza vaccinations each recruit few new T cells.

MiXCR, applied by TCRdb to the RT-PCR reads, yields one record per CDR3 protein. The sample shows 500,000 to 550,000 distinct CDR3 sequences, around a quarter of them seen only once. These data are also associated with another study on T cells expressing NK-cell markers. This second report adds: UMI-tagged 5'RACE template switching yielded the TCR beta cDNA.

The receptor's source is a man in his forties or fifties who received an inactivated influenza vaccine. Sequencing used CD4+ T cells sorted from PBMCs, obtained 11 to 12 days after vaccination.

The CDR3 region has the DNA TGTGCCAGCAGTTTAGATGGGACTAGATTTTACGAGCAGTACTTC. Amino acids: CASSLDGTRFYEQYF. This chain links TRBV12-3 or TRBV12-4 with TRBJ2-7, with 8 positions matching TRBD2. The CDR3 is made up of 15 amino acids. V dropped 1 base and J dropped 4; count of bases not matched to a gene: 6.